This T cell receptor beta chain derives from a study of human T cells and chemical hapten exposure. Study-level results: Donors' alopecia may make their immune response differ from healthy people's.

Germline trimming cut 3 bases from V and 1 base from J; bases unmatched to any gene: 8. The CDR3 loop spans 17 amino acids. Germline V gives CDR1 MGHDK, CDR2 SYGVNS. This sample's time point: patch test 2, 6 weeks after DPC sensitization. The treatment is: therapeutic diphenylcyclopropenone sensitization with weekly scalp DPC. Ahead of each patch test application, blood was drawn. A word on this clonotype: What it recognizes is unknown.

TCRdb re-called the RACE reads through MiXCR, storing one row per CDR3 protein. This repertoire shows a few hundred thousand distinct CDR3 sequences, 6% to 7% found once; its top ten account for over 5.5%. The chain recombines TRBV25-1 with TRBJ2-1; 8 bases are a match to TRBD2. The material sequenced was whole blood, taken in connection with sensitization to the hapten diphenylcyclopropenone (DPC). The TCR was taken from a woman under 30 with alopecia areata. Some clones in this sample may be carry-over from other donors' samples. CDR3 nucleotides: TGTGCCAGCAGTGAGCCCCAATTAGCGGGGTCCTACAATGAGCAGTTCTTC. It translates to CASSEPQLAGSYNEQFF.